This record looks at one TCR beta chain sequence and its context. Its antigen is still unknown. The entry originates in a study of cytomegalovirus exposure and HLA in healthy donors. Notes on the study in general: Specificity of three CMV-associated chains for CMV antigens was verified in vitro. Rarity held for most TCR sequences, but there were some public TCRs that occurred in many donors.

The repertoire was sequenced with immunoSEQ multiplex PCR; TCRdb's copy has only in-frame clones and lacks some. The repertoire includes roughly 250,000 clones, nearly 90% of them detected once, and 0.3% to 0.4% sits in the top ten. The material sequenced was PBMCs. The clonotype originates from a woman aged 18-29 years in good health and CMV-seronegative.

The CDR3 loop is CASSVTGGNQPQHF. Written as DNA, the CDR3 is TGTGCCAGCAGCGTGACAGGGGGCAATCAGCCCCAGCATTTT. The chain employs TRBV27 and TRBJ1-5, with 8 bases that match TRBD1. V gave up 6 bases and J gave up 2 bases; unmatched junction bases: 3. Germline values: CDR1 MNHEY, CDR2 SMNVEV (reference sequence). This CDR3 contains 14 residues.